Described below is a single TCR beta chain sequence and its context. The antigen remains unidentified. The CDR3 loop spans 11 amino acids. CDR1 and CDR2 from the germline V gene are SNHLY and FYNNEI. With 6 bases removed from V and 13 bases from J, the gap between germline ends came to 13 bases. The data originate from a study of T-cell memory formation after mild COVID-19. Study as a whole: The two donors had largely donor-specific TCR clusters. General study results and limits: Contracting clones, day 15 to 85, had balanced CD4/CD8, and later expanders favored CD4+. Researchers found some responding clones in pre-infection memory, a sign that cross-reactive memory joined.

Constant-segment primers were used for 5'RACE, and the resulting TCR alpha and TCR beta cDNA libraries carried sample barcodes and UMIs. TCRdb recomputed calls from the 5' RACE reads with MiXCR, one row per CDR3 protein. The table has roughly 500,000 distinct CDR3 sequences, roughly 20% seen once. The receptor was derived from an adult woman who had mild COVID-19 (a few samples of this study predate the infection). Cell type and time point are not known. Source material: PBMCs or a T cell subset sorted from them (not recorded which). V gene TRBV2 combines with J gene TRBJ2-1, with TRBD2 as a possible D gene (6 bases). The CDR3 here is CASSPQDYQFF. The CDR3 DNA sequence: TGTGCCAGCAGCCCCCAGGACTACCAGTTCTTC.